This T cell receptor beta chain is drawn from a study of T cells in Graves' hyperthyroidism and ophthalmopathy (dated by TCRdb to the late 2010s). Looking at the study overall: Peripheral blood samples were taken at initial diagnosis, before any treatment was given. A discovery cohort of about 96 patients, approximately 44 with Graves' ophthalmopathy and 55 to 60 with stable Graves' hyperthyroidism, was used to find distinguishing TCR V-J signatures. Prospective prediction of ophthalmopathy was tested in an independent validation cohort consisting of some 19 hyperthyroidism patients and approximately 16 patients who later progressed to ophthalmopathy. The 90 to 100 discovery patients were randomly divided into training and test sets at a 7:3 ratio. Thyroid tissue and blood T-cell repertoires from roughly 6 Graves' hyperthyroidism patients were also compared in the study. Once sampling was done, hyperthyroidism patients were given methimazole at a starting dose of 30 mg daily, whereas ophthalmopathy patients were given high-dose intravenous methylprednisolone. The paper describes TCR Vbeta CDR3 sequencing of 120 to 150 peripheral blood samples, made up of 43 ophthalmopathy patients, around 78 hyperthyroidism patients and 17 progressor patients. Study-level results and caveats: Most expanded thyroid clonotypes (frequency above 0.001) were also found in blood, which suggests that blood repertoires may mirror thyroid immune responses. In validation, progression to ophthalmopathy was predicted by the model with 70.59% sensitivity and under 85% specificity, a median of 6.5 months before onset. Sample size was not statistically predetermined, and blinding of investigators to group allocation was not performed. Ophthalmopathy was separated from stable hyperthyroidism by a 13 V-J signature model, with about 86% sensitivity and about 84% specificity obtained in cross-validation and 80%/75% obtained in testing.

This clonotype was detected once. Its target antigen remains unknown. It has no much larger one-base neighbor in the sample; base qualities were not kept. Support from one read is weak. The CDR3 runs 14 residues from the cysteine to the phenylalanine. Kept here is only the CDR3 DNA, which spans 42 bases and is read in frame from base 1. From the germline V gene (reference sequence), CDR1 is DFQATT and CDR2 is SNEGSKA. The V and J ends are trimmed by 3 bases and 3 bases, leaving 12 bases between them. Amplification of TCR beta CDR3 regions was carried out from RNA transcripts. The TCR CDR3 was subjected to a first round of RT-PCR using the HTBI primer set and the Qiagen OneStep RT-PCR kit. Libraries were constructed in a second round of multiplex PCR, after which size selection and purification were performed. The libraries were sequenced on an Illumina HiSeq2000 using paired-end 100 bp reads. The authors' pipeline ran thus. SOAPnuke was used to process the raw data, with reads discarded if the reads contained adapters or uncalled bases, had a mean Phred below 15, or lacked an exact constant-primer or identifier match. High-quality paired reads were merged using COPE v1.2.5, and each unique nucleotide sequence was defined as a clonotype. MiTCR v1.1 was used to align the clonotypes against IMGT TRBV, TRBD and TRBJ reference segments. Only V-J combinations with frequency above 0.0001, covering about 99% of repertoires, were analysed. A TCS score was defined as the ratio of F50 (clonal expansion) to E x V (chaos), with BLOSUM62-based TCRdist applied between CDR3 peptides within each V-J. Welch's t-statistics and random forest reduced approximately 520 V-J features to roughly 13, which were used in a naive Bayes classifier (R e1071). Clones were called with MiXCR by TCRdb after fastp trimmed the public reads at Q25, and only in-frame beta chains were retained. All rows with the same CDR3 protein become a single entry with the most common DNA and genes. The V and J calls shown here were made by TCRdb, not taken from the authors' results. Present in this sample are 400,000 to 550,000 distinct CDR3 sequences, roughly a quarter of which were seen just once. The top ten clonotypes cover 10% to 12% of the sample.

In the ophthalmopathy patients, disease was moderately to severely active, with a Clinical Activity Score of 3 or more, a NOSPECS grade of 4 or more, and a duration of less than 3 months. The study excluded patients with uncontrolled infections, other autoimmune diseases, pregnancy or lactation. Diagnoses were based on clinical symptoms, serum thyroxine and TRAb, thyroid ultrasound and orbital computed tomography. PBMCs were separated from under 12 ml of fresh peripheral blood using Ficoll-Paque density gradient centrifugation. Total RNA was extracted with Trizol reagent, and quality was checked on an Agilent 2100 Bioanalyzer.

The rearrangement combines TRBV20-1 with TRBJ1-5, and perhaps TRBD1 as D gene, on 6 matching bases. This TCR was recovered from a woman aged 25 to 39 with Graves' ophthalmopathy. The source material was blood. The bases read TGCAGTGCTAGGTTGGGGGGCGACAATCAGCCCCAGCATTTT. Protein translation: CSARLGGDNQPQHF.